Detailed here is one T cell receptor (beta chain). The same CDR3 also results from other DNA sequences found in this sample. Sequenced by immunoSEQ multiplex PCR; TCRdb stores in-frame clones only, minus some. The sample consists of around 97,000 clones, about 89% of them appearing once. This record belongs to a study of control samples from healthy donors and cancer patients. This CDR3 spans 14 amino acids. CDR1 is SGHRS and CDR2 is YFSETQ in the germline V gene. Trimming pared 3 bases from V and 3 bases from J, leaving 10 bases between. This sequence originates from a man in his fifties or sixties with lung cancer. The sequenced sample consisted of PBMCs. The J gene is TRBJ2-1, the V gene TRBV5-1; a possible D gene is TRBD1 (6 bases). The CDR3 bases are TGCGCCAGCAGCTCAGGACAGAGCTACAATGAGCAGTTCTTC. Amino acid sequence: CASSSGQSYNEQFF.